The rows below give T cell receptor beta chains drawn from one sample of a study of blood T cells in healthy people across ages. TCRdb recomputed calls from the 5' RACE reads with MiXCR, one row per CDR3 protein. The sample holds over a million distinct CDR3 sequences, approximately 26% seen once. These data also formed part of another study, on T cells of mothers and their children.

The sequencing sample was made of blood. These receptors all come from a girl aged 2-15 years in good health. Each CDR3 is given with its conserved first and last residue. A D gene is named only where the DNA matches it firmly. Clone size is shown for a subset of rows, as once, few, many or a class of expanded clone.

J gene | D gene | clone size | V gene | CDR3 DNA | CDR3 protein
TRBJ2-3 | . | . | TRBV6-6 | TGTGCCAGCAGTTACTCCCCAACTCTGCACACAGATACGCAGTATTTT | CASSYSPTLHTDTQYF
TRBJ2-6 | TRBD1 | . | TRBV2 | TGTGCCAGCGTCGGACAGGGGGACGGGGCCAACGTCCTGACTTTC | CASVGQGDGANVLTF
TRBJ2-3 | TRBD1 | . | TRBV28 | TGTGCCAGCAAGCCCTCGGGACAGGGGTTCAGAGATACGCAGTATTTT | CASKPSGQGFRDTQYF
TRBJ2-7 | . | . | TRBV7-2 | TGTGCCAGCAGCTGGTATAAGGGCTCCTACGAGCAGTACTTC | CASSWYKGSYEQYF
TRBJ2-5 | . | . | TRBV20-1 | TGCAGCTGGGACACCCGCTCGGGGGAGCAGTACTTC | CSWDTRSGEQYF
TRBJ2-5 | . | . | TRBV7-9 | TGTGCCAGCAGCAGTTTGGGGACTCCGGCAGAGACCCAGTACTTC | CASSSLGTPAETQYF
TRBJ2-1 | . | few | TRBV7-2 | TGTGCCAGCACCGAACGACTAGTCGGGATTATAGGCAATGAGCAGTTCTTC | CASTERLVGIIGNEQFF
TRBJ1-5 | . | . | TRBV3-1 | TGTGCCAGCAGCCAAGAAAGCGGGTTGGGAAATCAGCCCCAGCATTTT | CASSQESGLGNQPQHF
TRBJ1-1 | . | . | TRBV5-6 | TGTGCCAGCAGCATGGCGGGCCTGAACACTGAAGCTTTCTTT | CASSMAGLNTEAFF
TRBJ2-1 | TRBD1 | few | TRBV12-5 | TGTGCTAGTGGTTTGACAATAAACAGGGGGACGAAGTTCTTC | CASGLTINRGTKFF
TRBJ2-2 | TRBD2 | . | TRBV5-1 | TGCGCCAGCAGCTCCGGACTAGCGGGAAACACCGGGGAGCTGCTTTTT | CASSSGLAGNTGELLF
TRBJ1-3 | . | . | TRBV11-2 | TGTGCCAGCAGCTTTGGACAGGGAAACACCATATATTTT | CASSFGQGNTIYF
TRBJ1-5 | . | . | TRBV3-1 | TGTGCCAGCAGCCAAGGCCGCTGGGTTAATCAGCCCCAGCATTTT | CASSQGRWVNQPQHF
TRBJ2-5 | TRBD1 | . | TRBV7-9 | TGTGCCAGCAGCTACAGGGGGCAGACCCAGTACTTC | CASSYRGQTQYF
TRBJ2-2 | . | . | TRBV21-1 | TGTGCCAGCAGCAATGGTGGGAGGGAAACGAACACCGGGGAGCTGTTTTTT | CASSNGGRETNTGELFF
TRBJ2-1 | . | . | TRBV27 | . | CASSSSAWLSEQFF
TRBJ1-5 | TRBD1 | many | TRBV4-1 | TGCGCCAGCAGCCCGACAGGGGGTAGCAATCAGCCCCAGCATTTT | CASSPTGGSNQPQHF
TRBJ2-7 | TRBD1 | . | TRBV13 | TGTGCCAGCAGCCTAAACTCAAACCGGGACAGGAGCTCCTACGAGCAGTACTTC | CASSLNSNRDRSSYEQYF
TRBJ2-3 | TRBD2 | many | TRBV6-5 | TGTGCCAGCAGCCCCGGGACTAGCGACTCTAGCACAGATACGCAGTATTTT | CASSPGTSDSSTDTQYF
TRBJ2-5 | TRBD2 | few | TRBV12-3/TRBV12-4 | TGTGCCAGCACCCTGGGGGGGGAGACCCAGTACTTC | CASTLGGETQYF
TRBJ2-5 | . | . | TRBV12-5 | TGTGCTAGTGGTCCCCCCCTGGGAGAGACCCAGTACTTC | CASGPPLGETQYF
TRBJ2-1 | TRBD1 | . | TRBV9 | TGTGCCAGCAGCGACCATACCCAGGGGCAGGGGGCGATAGGTGAGCAGTTCTTC | CASSDHTQGQGAIGEQFF
TRBJ1-1 | TRBD1 | . | TRBV5-5 | TGTGCCAGCAGCTTGGTTTTATTCCGGGACAGGAACACTGAAGCTTTCTTT | CASSLVLFRDRNTEAFF
TRBJ2-1 | . | few | TRBV29-1 | TGCAGCATGTCCTCCACTATCTACAATGAGCAGTTCTTC | CSMSSTIYNEQFF
TRBJ2-1 | TRBD1 | few | TRBV6-5 | TGTGCCAGCAGGACAGGGACCTACAATGAGCAGTTCTTC | CASRTGTYNEQFF
TRBJ2-7 | . | few | TRBV27 | TGTGCCAGCCTCCCCGAGGAGGACGAGCAGTACTTC | CASLPEEDEQYF
TRBJ2-3 | . | . | TRBV6-1 | TGTGCCAGCAGTGGGGGGAATACGCAGTATTTT | CASSGGNTQYF
TRBJ2-5 | . | few | TRBV5-1 | TGCGCCAGCAGCTTGGACCAGGGGGGGACCCAGTACTTC | CASSLDQGGTQYF
TRBJ2-7 | . | . | TRBV25-1 | TGTGCCAGCAGGTTAGACAGCTACGAGCAGTACTTC | CASRLDSYEQYF
TRBJ1-1 | . | . | TRBV4-1 | TGCGCCAGCAGCCTACAAAAGACGCAAGTAACGCGGGCTTTCTTT | CASSLQKTQVTRAFF
TRBJ2-7 | . | few | TRBV25-1 | TGTGCCAGCAGTGAATCGCTGATATCCTACGAGCAGTACTTC | CASSESLISYEQYF
TRBJ2-3 | . | few | TRBV6-5 | TGTGCCAGCAGTTACCTACCAGGTCGGAGCACAGATACGCAGTATTTT | CASSYLPGRSTDTQYF
TRBJ2-7 | . | . | TRBV12-3/TRBV12-4 | TGTGCCAGCAGTGTACCAGGGACGGTCATGTACGAGCAGTACTTC | CASSVPGTVMYEQYF
TRBJ2-7 | TRBD1 | . | TRBV5-1 | TGCGCCAGCAGCTTGTGGGCCTCTGGGACAGGGACCTACGAGCAGTACTTC | CASSLWASGTGTYEQYF
TRBJ2-1 | . | . | TRBV11-2 | TGTGCCAGCAGCTCCCAAACCCCTGCCCGGGACAATGAGCAGTTCTTC | CASSSQTPARDNEQFF
TRBJ1-1 | TRBD1 | . | TRBV5-6 | TGTGCCAGCAGGTCAGTGACAGGGATGAACACTGAAGCTTTCTTT | CASRSVTGMNTEAFF
TRBJ2-5 | TRBD2 | many | TRBV7-8 | TGTGCCAGCAGCCCCCTAGCGGGAACTGGGGAGACCCAGTACTTC | CASSPLAGTGETQYF
TRBJ2-5 | . | . | TRBV5-1 | TGCGCCAGCAGCCTCCCTGGCAGCCCAGAGACCCAGTACTTC | CASSLPGSPETQYF
TRBJ2-1 | TRBD2 | . | TRBV4-1 | TGCGCCAGCAGCCCAGGACTAGCGGGGATCTCCTACAATGAGCAGTTCTTC | CASSPGLAGISYNEQFF
TRBJ2-3 | . | . | TRBV2 | TGTGCCAGCAGCCGAACCCTACTCACAGATACGCAGTATTTT | CASSRTLLTDTQYF
TRBJ2-4 | . | . | TRBV2 | TGTGCCAGCAAAGGCGAAAGGGCAGGGGCCAAAAACATTCAGTACTTC | CASKGERAGAKNIQYF
TRBJ2-1 | . | . | TRBV10-3 | TGTGCCATCAGTGACCCATATGACCGGTCAGGGGAGCAGTTCTTC | CAISDPYDRSGEQFF
TRBJ2-5 | TRBD1 | few | TRBV15 | TGTGCCACCGGACTCGACAGGGTGAGGGAGCAGTACTTC | CATGLDRVREQYF
TRBJ2-1 | . | . | TRBV4-2 | TGTGCCAGCAGCCAAGAGTGGGGTAACACCTACAATGAGCAGTTCTTC | CASSQEWGNTYNEQFF
TRBJ2-5 | TRBD1 | . | TRBV29-1 | TGCAGCGCCAGACAGGGTGACGAGACCCAGTACTTC | CSARQGDETQYF
TRBJ2-1 | . | few | TRBV7-9 | TGTGCCAGCAGCTTTCGTCTTTCCTACAATGAGCAGTTCTTC | CASSFRLSYNEQFF
TRBJ2-7 | . | . | TRBV20-1 | TGCAGTGCTACCCGGGGTCTCCGGGGCTCCTACGAGCAGTACTTC | CSATRGLRGSYEQYF
TRBJ2-5 | TRBD1 | . | TRBV12-3/TRBV12-4 | TGTGCCAGCAGTTTCGATCTGGGACAGGGGGCGTGGGAGACCCGGTACTTC | CASSFDLGQGAWETRYF
TRBJ2-1 | TRBD2 | few | TRBV2 | TGTGCCAGCAGGCTAGCGGGGGGTCTTAATGAGCAGTTCTTC | CASRLAGGLNEQFF
TRBJ2-7 | TRBD2 | . | TRBV29-1 | TGCAGCGTTCTGACCCCGCAGGTAGCGGGAGGGTTCATTGCCTACGAGCAGTACTTC | CSVLTPQVAGGFIAYEQYF
TRBJ2-6 | . | once | TRBV6-6 | TGTGCCAGCAGAGGGTATAGAGGATCTGGGGCCAACGTCCTGACTTTC | CASRGYRGSGANVLTF
TRBJ2-5 | . | . | TRBV7-2 | TGTGCCAGCAGCTTAATGTGGGGGCAAGAGACCCAGTACTTC | CASSLMWGQETQYF
TRBJ2-4 | . | few | TRBV12-3/TRBV12-4 | TGTGCCAGCAGTTTAGCCGGGGCGTTAAACATTCAGTACTTC | CASSLAGALNIQYF
TRBJ2-5 | TRBD2 | . | TRBV4-2 | TGTGCCAGCAGCCAAGCGCGGGGGGGCGGGGAGACCCAGTACTTC | CASSQARGGGETQYF
TRBJ2-7 | . | . | TRBV29-1 | TGCAGCGTTTCGATGGGGCTATACTACGAGCAGTACTTC | CSVSMGLYYEQYF
TRBJ2-7 | TRBD1 | few | TRBV5-1 | TGCGCCAGCCAGGACAGGCCCTCCTACGAGCAGTACTTC | CASQDRPSYEQYF
TRBJ2-7 | TRBD2 | . | TRBV28 | TGTGCCAGCACCGTGGGGGGGGGTTCGCCCTACGAGCAGTACTTC | CASTVGGGSPYEQYF
TRBJ2-1 | . | few | TRBV20-1 | TGCAGTGGGAGGGGGTCCTACAATGAGCAGTTCTTC | CSGRGSYNEQFF
TRBJ1-2 | TRBD1 | few | TRBV28 | TGTGCCAGCAAGGAACAGGGGATGAGCTATGGCTACACCTTC | CASKEQGMSYGYTF
TRBJ2-2 | TRBD2 | once | TRBV5-1 | TGCGCCAGCAGCTTGGACGTCCCGGGACTAGTTTTGTCGAACACCGGGGAGCTGTTTTTT | CASSLDVPGLVLSNTGELFF